The clone carrying this T cell receptor beta chain occurred many times. Its antigen is still unknown. The germline V gene encodes CDR1 SNHLY and CDR2 FYNNEI. This CDR3 spans 13 amino acids. V was cut by 5 bases and J by 2 bases, with 10 bases left in between. Researchers took RNA transcripts and amplified the TCR beta CDR3 regions from them. HTBI primers drove first-round RT-PCR of the TCR CDR3. TCRdb passed the multiplex PCR reads through MiXCR, listing each CDR3 protein once. This table has 300,000 to 350,000 distinct CDR3 sequences, 15% to 20% appearing once. These data belong to a study of T cells in Graves' hyperthyroidism and ophthalmopathy. Overall study context: Peripheral blood specimens were obtained at initial diagnosis, prior to any treatment. The study's findings and limits: Ophthalmopathy prediction by the model preceded onset by a median about 6 months. Within blood appeared most thyroid clonotypes that had expanded above 0.001.

On the basis of clinical symptoms, serum thyroxine and TRAb, thyroid ultrasound and orbital computed tomography, diagnoses were made. The V gene is TRBV2, the J gene TRBJ2-7; D is ambiguous. This clonotype was sampled from a middle-aged woman with Graves' ophthalmopathy. The sample consisted of blood. The CDR3 bases are TGTGCCAGCAGTCTCCGGTCCACCTACGAGCAGTACTTC. As protein: CASSLRSTYEQYF.